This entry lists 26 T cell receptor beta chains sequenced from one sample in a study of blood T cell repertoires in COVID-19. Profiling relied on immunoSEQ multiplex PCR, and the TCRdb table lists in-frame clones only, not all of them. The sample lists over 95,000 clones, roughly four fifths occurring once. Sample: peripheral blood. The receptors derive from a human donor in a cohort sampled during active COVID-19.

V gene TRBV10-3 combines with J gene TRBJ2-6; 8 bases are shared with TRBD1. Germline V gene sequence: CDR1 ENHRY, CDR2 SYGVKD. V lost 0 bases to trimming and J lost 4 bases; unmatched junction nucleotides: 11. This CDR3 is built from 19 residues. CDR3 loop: CAISESGGRGRGGANVLTF. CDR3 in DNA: TGTGCCATCAGTGAGTCGGGCGGCAGGGGGCGAGGAGGGGCCAACGTCCTGACTTTC.

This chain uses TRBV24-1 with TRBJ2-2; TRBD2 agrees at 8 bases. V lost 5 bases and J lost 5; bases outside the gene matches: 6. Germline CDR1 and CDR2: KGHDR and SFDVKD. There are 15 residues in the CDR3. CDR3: CATSGASGSTGELFF. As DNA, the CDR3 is TGTGCCACCAGTGGTGCCAGCGGGAGTACCGGGGAGCTGTTTTTT.

Here the CDR3 reads CASSWDSSLSYEQYF. The CDR3 DNA reads as TGTGCCAGCAGTTGGGACAGCTCTCTATCCTACGAGCAGTACTTC. The chain links TRBV6-5 to TRBJ2-7; 7 nucleotides agree with TRBD1. There are 15 residues in the CDR3. V lost 4 bases and J lost 1; bases outside the gene matches: 7. Germline assignment: CDR1 MNHEY and CDR2 SVGAGI.

CDR3: CATRVQARMNTEAFF. CDR3 in DNA: TGTGCCACCCGAGTACAAGCCAGGATGAACACTGAAGCTTTCTTT. The chain uses TRBV10-3 and TRBJ1-1; D ambiguous. V gave up 10 bases and J gave up 0 bases, with 18 bases separating them. CDR1 is ENHRY, CDR2 SYGVKD, per germline. This CDR3 spans 15 amino acids.

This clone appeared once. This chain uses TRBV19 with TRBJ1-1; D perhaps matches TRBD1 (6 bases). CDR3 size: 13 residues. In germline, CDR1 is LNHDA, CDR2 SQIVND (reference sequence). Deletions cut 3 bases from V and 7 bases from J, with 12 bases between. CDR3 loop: CASSIRRGLEAFF. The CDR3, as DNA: TGTGCCAGTAGTATTCGCAGGGGCCTTGAAGCTTTCTTT.

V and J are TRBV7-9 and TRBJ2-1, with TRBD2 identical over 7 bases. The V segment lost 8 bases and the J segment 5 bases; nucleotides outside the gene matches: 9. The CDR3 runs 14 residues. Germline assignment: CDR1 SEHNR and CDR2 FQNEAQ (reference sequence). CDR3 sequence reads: CASGKGTTNNEQFF. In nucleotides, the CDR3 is TGTGCCAGCGGGAAAGGGACTACAAACAATGAGCAGTTCTTC.

In nucleotides, the CDR3 is TGTGCCAGCAGTTACTCGGGGAGATTCTCTGGAAACACCATATATTTT. Translation gives CASSYSGRFSGNTIYF. J is TRBJ1-3 and V is TRBV6-5; D gene unclear. The ends were cut back, 0 bases at V and 0 bases at J, with 9 bases in the middle. The CDR3 sequence is 16 residues long. The germline V gene has CDR1 MNHEY and CDR2 SVGAGI.

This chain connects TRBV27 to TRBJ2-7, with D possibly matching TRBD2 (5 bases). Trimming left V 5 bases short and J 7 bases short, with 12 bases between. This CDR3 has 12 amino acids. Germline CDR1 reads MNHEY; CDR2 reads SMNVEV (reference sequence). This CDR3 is CASSLPGGEQYF. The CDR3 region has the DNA TGTGCCAGCAGTCTCCCTGGAGGAGAGCAGTACTTC.

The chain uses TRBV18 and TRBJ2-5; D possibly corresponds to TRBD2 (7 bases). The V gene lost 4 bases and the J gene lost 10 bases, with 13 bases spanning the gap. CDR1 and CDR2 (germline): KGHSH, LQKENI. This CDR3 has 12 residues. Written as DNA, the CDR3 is TGTGCCAGCTCACTGAGGGAGGGGGACCAGTACTTC. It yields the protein CASSLREGDQYF.

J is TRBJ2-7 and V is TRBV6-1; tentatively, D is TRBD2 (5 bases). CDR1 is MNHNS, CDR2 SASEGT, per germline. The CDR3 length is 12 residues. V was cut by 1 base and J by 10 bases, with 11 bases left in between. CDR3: CASSEVGSIQYF. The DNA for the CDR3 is TGTGCCAGCAGTGAAGTTGGGAGTATACAGTACTTC.

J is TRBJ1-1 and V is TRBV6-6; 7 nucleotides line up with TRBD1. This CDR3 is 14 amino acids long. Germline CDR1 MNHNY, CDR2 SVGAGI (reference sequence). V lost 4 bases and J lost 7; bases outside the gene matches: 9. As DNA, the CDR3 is TGTGCCAGCAGTTCGTACCAACAGGGGAATGAAGCTTTCTTT. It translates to CASSSYQQGNEAFF.

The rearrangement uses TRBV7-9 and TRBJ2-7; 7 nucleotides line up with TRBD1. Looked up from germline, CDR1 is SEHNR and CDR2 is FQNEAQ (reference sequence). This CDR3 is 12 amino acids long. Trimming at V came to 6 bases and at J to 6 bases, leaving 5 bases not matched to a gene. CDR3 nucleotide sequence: TGTGCCAGCAGAAGAACAGGGGTCGAGCAGTACTTC. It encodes CASRRTGVEQYF.

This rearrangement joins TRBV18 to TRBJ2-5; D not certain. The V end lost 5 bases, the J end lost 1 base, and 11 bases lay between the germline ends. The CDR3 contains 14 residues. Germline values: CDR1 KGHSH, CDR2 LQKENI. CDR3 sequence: CASSTRTGQETQYF. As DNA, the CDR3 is TGTGCCAGCTCAACACGAACTGGCCAAGAGACCCAGTACTTC.

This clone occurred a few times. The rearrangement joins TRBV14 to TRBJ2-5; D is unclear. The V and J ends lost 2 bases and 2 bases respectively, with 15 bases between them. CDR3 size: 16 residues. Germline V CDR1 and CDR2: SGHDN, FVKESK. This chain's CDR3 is CASSQQTAFRQETQYF. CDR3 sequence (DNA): TGTGCCAGCAGCCAACAAACAGCTTTTAGGCAAGAGACCCAGTACTTC.

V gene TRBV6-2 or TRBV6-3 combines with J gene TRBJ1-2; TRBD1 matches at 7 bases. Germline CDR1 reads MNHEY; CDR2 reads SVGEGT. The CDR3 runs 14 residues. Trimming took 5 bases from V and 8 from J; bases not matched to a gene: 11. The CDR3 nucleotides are TGTGCCAGCAGTCACCGACAGGGCCGGGGGGGCTACACCTTC. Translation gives CASSHRQGRGGYTF.

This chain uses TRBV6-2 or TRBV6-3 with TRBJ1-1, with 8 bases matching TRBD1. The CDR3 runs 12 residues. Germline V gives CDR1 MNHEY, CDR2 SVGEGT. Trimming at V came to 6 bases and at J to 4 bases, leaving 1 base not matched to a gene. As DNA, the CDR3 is TGTGCCAGCAGCACAGGGGGCACTGAAGCTTTCTTT. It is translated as CASSTGGTEAFF.

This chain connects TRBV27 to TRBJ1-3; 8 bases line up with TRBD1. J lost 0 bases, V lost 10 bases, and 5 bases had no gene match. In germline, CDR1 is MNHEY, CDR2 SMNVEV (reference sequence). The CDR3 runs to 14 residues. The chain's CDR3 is CATKDRASGNTIYF. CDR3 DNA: TGTGCCACCAAGGACAGGGCCTCTGGAAACACCATATATTTT.

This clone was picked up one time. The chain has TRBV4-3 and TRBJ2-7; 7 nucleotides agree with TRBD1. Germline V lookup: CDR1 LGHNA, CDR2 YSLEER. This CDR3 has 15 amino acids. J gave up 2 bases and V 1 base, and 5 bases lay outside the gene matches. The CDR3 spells CASSQGRTGPYEQYF. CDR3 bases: TGCGCCAGCAGCCAAGGGCGGACAGGTCCCTACGAGCAGTACTTC.

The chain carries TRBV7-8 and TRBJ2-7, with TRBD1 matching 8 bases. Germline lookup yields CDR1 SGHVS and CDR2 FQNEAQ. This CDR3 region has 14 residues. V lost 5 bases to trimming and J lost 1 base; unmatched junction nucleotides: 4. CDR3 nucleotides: TGTGCCAGCAGCCCGAGACAGGGGTCCTACGAGCAGTACTTC. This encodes CASSPRQGSYEQYF.

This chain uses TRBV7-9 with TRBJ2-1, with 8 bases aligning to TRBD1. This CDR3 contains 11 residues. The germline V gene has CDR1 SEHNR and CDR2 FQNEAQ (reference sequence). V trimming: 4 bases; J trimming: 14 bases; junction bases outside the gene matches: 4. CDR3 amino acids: CASSSGQGEFF. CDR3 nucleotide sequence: TGTGCCAGCAGCTCAGGACAGGGTGAGTTCTTC.

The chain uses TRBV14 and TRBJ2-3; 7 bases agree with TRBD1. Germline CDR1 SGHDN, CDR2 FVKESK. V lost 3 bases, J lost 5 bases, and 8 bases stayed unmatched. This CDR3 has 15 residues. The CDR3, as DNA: TGTGCCAGCAGCCACGGGACAGTCCGGGGAGATACGCAGTATTTT. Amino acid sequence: CASSHGTVRGDTQYF.

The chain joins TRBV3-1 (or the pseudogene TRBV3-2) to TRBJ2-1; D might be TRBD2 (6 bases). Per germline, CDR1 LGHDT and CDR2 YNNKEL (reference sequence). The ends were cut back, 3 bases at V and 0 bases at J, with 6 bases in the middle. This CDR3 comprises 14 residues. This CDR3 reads CASSQGGSYNEQFF. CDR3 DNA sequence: TGTGCCAGCAGCCAGGGGGGCTCCTACAATGAGCAGTTCTTC.

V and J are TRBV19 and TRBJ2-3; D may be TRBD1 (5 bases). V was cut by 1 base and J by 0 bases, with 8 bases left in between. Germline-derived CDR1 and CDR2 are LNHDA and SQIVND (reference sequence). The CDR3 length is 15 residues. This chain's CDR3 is CASSIGGGSTDTQYF. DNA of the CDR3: TGTGCCAGTAGTATAGGGGGCGGTAGCACAGATACGCAGTATTTT.

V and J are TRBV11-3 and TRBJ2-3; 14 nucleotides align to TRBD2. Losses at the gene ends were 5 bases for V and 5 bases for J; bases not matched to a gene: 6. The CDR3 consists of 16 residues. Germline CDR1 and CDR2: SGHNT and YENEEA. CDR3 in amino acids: CASSLGTSGSVDTQYF. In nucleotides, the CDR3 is TGTGCCAGCAGCCTCGGGACTAGCGGGAGTGTAGATACGCAGTATTTT.

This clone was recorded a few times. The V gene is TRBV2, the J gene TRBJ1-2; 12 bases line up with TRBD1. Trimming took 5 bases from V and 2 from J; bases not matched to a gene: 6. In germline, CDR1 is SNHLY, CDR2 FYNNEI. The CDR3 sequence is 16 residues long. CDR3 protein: CASSTMGQGANYGYTF. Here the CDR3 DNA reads TGTGCCAGCAGTACTATGGGACAGGGGGCGAACTATGGCTACACCTTC.

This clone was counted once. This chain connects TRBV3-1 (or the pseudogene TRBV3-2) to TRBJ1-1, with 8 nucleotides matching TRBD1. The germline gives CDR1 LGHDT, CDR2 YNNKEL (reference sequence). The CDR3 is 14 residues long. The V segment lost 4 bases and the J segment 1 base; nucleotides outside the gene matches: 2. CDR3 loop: CASSRTGGNTEAFF. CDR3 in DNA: TGTGCCAGCAGCCGAACAGGGGGGAACACTGAAGCTTTCTTT.